The 24 T cell receptor beta chains given below trace back to one sample, sequenced in a study of cytomegalovirus exposure and HLA in healthy donors. Both 60 Vbeta primers and 13 Jbeta primers went into the PCR. Only in-frame clones appear in the TCRdb table, and some are missing; sequencing was by immunoSEQ multiplex PCR. The sample consists of some 85,000 clones, around three quarters of them appearing once. Specimen: PBMCs. These receptor sequences come from a man in his forties or fifties in good health and CMV-seronegative.

This chain joins TRBV14 and TRBJ2-4; 7 bases are a match to TRBD2. Per germline, CDR1 SGHDN and CDR2 FVKESK. With 2 bases clipped from V and 8 bases from J, the junction kept 6 bases outside the gene matches. This CDR3 spans 14 amino acids. The CDR3 coding sequence is TGTGCCAGCAGCCAACTCGGGGGGAGGGACATTCAGTACTTC. Amino acids: CASSQLGGRDIQYF.

The chain employs TRBV5-1 and TRBJ1-1, with 8 bases lining up with TRBD1. V shed 0 bases and J 6 bases; nucleotides not matched to a gene: 25. CDR1 is SGHRS, CDR2 YFSETQ, per germline. CDR3 length equals 21 residues. As DNA, the CDR3 is TGCGCCAGCAGCTTGGCGTTAAAACAGGGGGAGATACCTCTTCGAAGCGCTGAAGCTTTCTTT. It specifies CASSLALKQGEIPLRSAEAFF. Complete variable domain (other parts from reference TRBV5-1 and TRBJ1-1): KAGVTQTPRYLIKTRGQQVTLSCSPISGHRSVSWYQQTPGQGLQFLFEYFSETQRNKGNFPGRFSGRQFSNSRSEMNVSTLELGDSALYLCASSLALKQGEIPLRSAEAFFGQGTRLTVV.

The gene calls are TRBV27 and TRBJ2-1; TRBD1 matches 8 bases. The CDR3 contains 15 residues. CDR1 MNHEY and CDR2 SMNVEV come from the germline V gene (reference sequence). The V gene end was trimmed by 6 bases and the J gene end by 7 bases; junction bases not matched to a gene: 11. In nucleotides, the CDR3 is TGTGCCAGCAGCTGGGGGACAGGAATTCTGAATGAGCAGTTCTTC. Its translation: CASSWGTGILNEQFF.

This chain connects TRBV29-1 to TRBJ2-5, with 10 positions matching TRBD2. This CDR3 comprises 12 residues. Looked up from germline, CDR1 is SQVTM and CDR2 is ANQGSEA. Trimming took 7 bases from V and 4 from J; bases not matched to a gene: 3. CDR3 in DNA: TGCAGCGGGCTAGCGGGGGCAGAGACCCAGTACTTC. It yields the protein CSGLAGAETQYF. The whole variable domain, filled in from reference TRBV29-1 and TRBJ2-5, reads SAVISQKPSRDICQRGTSLTIQCQVDSQVTMMFWYRQQPGQSLTLIATANQGSEATYESGFVIDKFPISRPNLTFSTLTVSNMSPEDSSIYLCSGLAGAETQYFGPGTRLLVL.

V and J are TRBV7-3 and TRBJ2-3, with 15 bases that match TRBD2. The V gene's germline CDR1 is SGHTA and CDR2 FQGTGA. Trimming cost V 4 bases and J 5 bases; bases outside gene matches: 4. The CDR3 loop spans 16 amino acids. The CDR3 coding sequence is TGTGCCAGCAGCTCCGGACTAGCGGGGGGGCAAGATACGCAGTATTTT. The encoded protein is CASSSGLAGGQDTQYF.

This clone has only a few counts. The chain joins TRBV28 to TRBJ2-1; a weak D match, TRBD1 (6 bases). Per the germline V gene, CDR1 is MDHEN and CDR2 is SYDVKM. CDR3 length: 14 amino acids. V shed 3 bases and J shed 8 bases, with 14 bases lying between them. The CDR3 reads CASSFTDSLDEQFF. CDR3 coding DNA: TGTGCCAGCAGTTTTACGGACAGTCTCGATGAGCAGTTCTTC.

This sequence joins TRBV19 and TRBJ2-7; 11 bases map to TRBD1. CDR1 is LNHDA and CDR2 is SQIVND in the germline V gene (reference sequence). This CDR3 has 15 amino acids. The junction had 10 bases not matched to a gene; V was cut back by 8 bases and J by 4 bases. CDR3 nucleotides: TGTGCCAGTTCAAGATCCGGGACAGGGGGTTACGAGCAGTACTTC. It codes for CASSRSGTGGYEQYF.

J is TRBJ1-1 and V is TRBV5-4; tentative D call: TRBD1 (6 bases). The CDR3 contains 14 residues. Deletions cut 4 bases from V and 0 bases from J, with 10 bases between. The germline V gene encodes CDR1 SGHNT and CDR2 YYREEE (reference sequence). The CDR3 is CASSVRDMNTEAFF. In nucleotides, the CDR3 is TGTGCCAGCAGCGTGAGGGACATGAACACTGAAGCTTTCTTT.

This clone is labeled medium-sized. The chain links TRBV4-2 to TRBJ2-5; 9 nucleotides line up with TRBD2. This CDR3 spans 15 amino acids. Germline V gene lookup returns CDR1 LGHNA and CDR2 YNFKEQ. The V gene end was trimmed by 0 bases and the J gene end by 1 base; junction bases not matched to a gene: 0. DNA for the CDR3: TGTGCCAGCAGCCAAGAGCGGGGGGGCCAAGAGACCCAGTACTTC. Translation: CASSQERGGQETQYF.

This clone was seen a handful of times. The chain combines TRBV30 with TRBJ2-7; possible D gene TRBD2, 6 bases. Trimming stripped 2 bases from V and 7 bases from J, with 9 bases between. Looked up from germline, CDR1 is GTSNPN and CDR2 is SVGIG (reference sequence). The CDR3 loop spans 11 amino acids. Here the CDR3 reads CAWSWGEEQYF. The DNA for the CDR3 is TGTGCCTGGAGTTGGGGGGAAGAGCAGTACTTC.

The chain joins TRBV5-6 to TRBJ1-5, with a possible D match to TRBD1 (6 bases). Germline CDR1 reads SGHDT; CDR2 reads YYEEEE. The CDR3 covers 13 residues. Trimming removed 1 base at V and 7 bases at J, with 9 bases between. CDR3: CASSLSRGQPQHF. CDR3 coding DNA: TGTGCCAGCAGCTTGTCCAGGGGCCAGCCCCAGCATTTT.

With regard to this clone: Other nucleotide sequences in the sample specify the same CDR3. V gene TRBV2 combines with J gene TRBJ2-1; TRBD2 matches at 11 bases. The germline V gene has CDR1 SNHLY and CDR2 FYNNEI. V shed 0 bases, J shed 8 bases, and the junction held 6 bases outside the gene matches. The length of the CDR3 is 16 residues. The CDR3 DNA follows: TGTGCCAGCAGTGAAGCTCTAGCGGGGGGCGCACATGAGCAGTTCTTC. The encoded protein is CASSEALAGGAHEQFF.

The chain links TRBV6-5 to TRBJ1-2; unclear D gene. CDR3 length equals 12 residues. The germline V gene has CDR1 MNHEY and CDR2 SVGAGI. The V gene lost 7 bases and the J gene lost 7 bases, with 13 bases spanning the gap. In DNA, the CDR3 is TGTGCCAGCACCAACGAGGGATTTGGCTACACCTTC. Translating it yields CASTNEGFGYTF.

The genes are TRBV5-5 and TRBJ1-1; maybe TRBD1 (6 bases). This CDR3 contains 12 residues. V was clipped by 6 bases and J by 4 bases, with 10 bases between them. Per germline, CDR1 SGHKS and CDR2 YYEKEE (reference sequence). This CDR3 is CASIVQGTEAFF. The CDR3 nucleotides are TGTGCCAGCATCGTACAGGGCACTGAAGCTTTCTTT.

The J gene is TRBJ2-7, the V gene TRBV7-2; 9 nucleotides match TRBD1. Trimming at V came to 3 bases and at J to 3 bases, leaving 9 bases not matched to a gene. This CDR3 comprises 16 residues. Per the germline V gene, CDR1 is SGHTA and CDR2 is FQGNSA. For the CDR3, the DNA is TGTGCCAGCAGCTTGGCAATGGGACAGGGTTACTACGAGCAGTACTTC. It is translated as CASSLAMGQGYYEQYF.

This chain uses TRBV4-1 with TRBJ1-2; D may be TRBD1 (5 bases). Trimming removed 0 bases at V and 8 bases at J, with 13 bases between. Germline V CDR1 and CDR2: MGHRA, YSYEKL. The CDR3 is 14 amino acids. The CDR3 sequence is CASSQDHRSQGYTF. In DNA, the CDR3 is TGCGCCAGCAGCCAAGATCACAGGTCCCAGGGCTACACCTTC.

This clone occurred a few times. The CDR3 loop is CASSLAAVKAFF. CDR3 coding DNA: TGTGCCAGCAGTTTAGCTGCGGTCAAAGCTTTCTTT. The V call is TRBV28, the J call TRBJ1-1; D remains unclear. This CDR3 has 12 amino acids. Trimming shortened V by 2 bases and J by 9 bases, and 10 bases separated the two germline ends. Germline assignment: CDR1 MDHEN and CDR2 SYDVKM.

This clone has a single count. CDR3 amino acids: CASSTRTAFPYEQYF. The CDR3 DNA reads as TGTGCCAGCAGCACTAGGACAGCTTTCCCCTACGAGCAGTACTTC. The gene calls are TRBV27 and TRBJ2-7; D might be TRBD1 (6 bases). CDR3 length: 15 amino acids. Looked up from germline, CDR1 is MNHEY and CDR2 is SMNVEV (reference sequence). The ends were cut back, 6 bases at V and 2 bases at J, with 17 bases in the middle.

This clone has a handful of counts. The J gene is TRBJ2-7, the V gene TRBV9; 9 nucleotides match TRBD1. The CDR3 spans 15 residues. The germline V gene encodes CDR1 SGDLS and CDR2 YYNGEE. Losses at the gene ends were 4 bases for V and 6 bases for J; bases not matched to a gene: 11. This CDR3 is CASSSRTGVSGEQYF. CDR3 DNA sequence: TGTGCCAGCAGCTCGCGGACAGGGGTGTCGGGCGAGCAGTACTTC.

Notes on this clone: Germline is not matched at one junction end, which may reflect a read error. V usage is TRBV7-9 and J usage is TRBJ2-7; no clear D. CDR3 length equals 14 residues. CDR1 SEHNR and CDR2 FQNEAQ come from the germline V gene (reference sequence). CDR3 nucleotide sequence: TGTGCCAGCAGACTTACACAGAGCTCCTACGGGCAGTACTTC. It encodes CASRLTQSSYGQYF.

This clone was counted only a few times. This chain uses TRBV4-3 with TRBJ2-1; 10 bases map to TRBD2. Trimming cost V 6 bases and J 5 bases; bases outside gene matches: 13. Germline assignment: CDR1 LGHNA and CDR2 YSLEER. This CDR3 has 17 amino acids. DNA of the CDR3: TGCGCCAGCAGAGTGCTAGCGGGGGACCTTAGCGACAATGAGCAGTTCTTC. Translating it yields CASRVLAGDLSDNEQFF.

For the CDR3, the DNA is TGCAGCGTTGATGACAGGGGGAATGAAAAACTGTTTTTT. Amino acids: CSVDDRGNEKLFF. The gene calls are TRBV29-1 and TRBJ1-4, with 9 bases fitting TRBD1. The CDR3 length is 13 residues. The V gene end was trimmed by 3 bases and the J gene end by 5 bases; junction bases not matched to a gene: 1. From germline, CDR1 is SQVTM and CDR2 ANQGSEA.

This clone was recorded only once. The genes are TRBV5-1 and TRBJ2-1; 11 bases are a match to TRBD2. Germline V lookup: CDR1 SGHRS, CDR2 YFSETQ. Trimming cost V 6 bases and J 9 bases; bases outside gene matches: 17. CDR3 length equals 17 residues. CDR3 bases: TGCGCCAGCACCCAGCGACTAGCGGGACTCAGGCCGGCTGAGCAGTTCTTC. It encodes CASTQRLAGLRPAEQFF.

J is TRBJ2-3 and V is TRBV5-4; 9 bases are shared with TRBD2. Trimming cost V 4 bases and J 0 bases; bases outside gene matches: 6. This CDR3 region has 16 residues. Germline loops: CDR1 SGHNT, CDR2 YYREEE (reference sequence). The CDR3 region has the DNA TGTGCCAGCAGCCATGCGGGGGGGATCAGCACAGATACGCAGTATTTT. This codes for CASSHAGGISTDTQYF. The variable domain in full, completed from reference TRBV5-4 and TRBJ2-3, reads ETGVTQSPTHLIKTRGQQVTLRCSSQSGHNTVSWYQQALGQGPQFIFQYYREEENGRGNFPPRFSGLQFPNYSSELNVNALELDDSALYLCASSHAGGISTDTQYFGPGTRLTVL.